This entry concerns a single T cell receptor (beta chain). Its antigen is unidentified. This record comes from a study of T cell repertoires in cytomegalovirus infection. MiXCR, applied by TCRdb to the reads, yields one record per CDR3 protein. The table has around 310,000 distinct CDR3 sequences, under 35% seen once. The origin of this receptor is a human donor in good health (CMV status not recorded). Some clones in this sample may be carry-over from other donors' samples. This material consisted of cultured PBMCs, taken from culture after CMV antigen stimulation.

For the CDR3, the DNA is TGTGCCAGCAGCCACAAGTATCCTCTGGGAGGCTACACCTTC. Translated: CASSHKYPLGGYTF. This chain connects TRBV11-1 to TRBJ1-2; D gene uncertain. Between the trimmed V and J ends, which lost 5 bases and 8 bases, there was a span of 18 bases. The CDR3 loop spans 14 amino acids. The germline gives CDR1 SGHAT, CDR2 FQDESV (reference sequence).